This is a list of T cell receptor beta chains from one sample in a study of blood T cell repertoires in COVID-19. Clones were sequenced by immunoSEQ multiplex PCR, and TCRdb holds only the in-frame ones, with some missing. The top ten hold roughly 1.3% of the sample, which has 210,000 or so clones, 65% to 85% seen once. The sequencing sample was made of peripheral blood. The receptors were gathered from a woman aged 25 to 39 with COVID-19, enrolled during active disease. CDR3s include the opening cysteine and the closing phenylalanine or tryptophan. The order of the fields is V gene, clone size, D gene, J gene, CDR3 DNA, CDR3 protein. The D gene is left open where the match is weak. Size is stated for part of the rows, as once, few or many counts, or as a class when the clone is expanded.

TRBV9,.,.,TRBJ2-7,TGTGCCAGCAGCGTGGGGGCGGGGGCCGACTACGAGCAGTACTTC,CASSVGAGADYEQYF
TRBV4-3,.,.,TRBJ2-7,TGCGCCAGCAGCCAAGATCCAGTTTCCTACGAGCAGTACTTC,CASSQDPVSYEQYF
TRBV7-2,few,TRBD2,TRBJ2-2,TGTGCCAGCAGCTTAAGCCGTAGCGGGAGCGGCGGCGGGGAGCTGTTTTTT,CASSLSRSGSGGGELFF
TRBV7-9,.,TRBD2,TRBJ2-3,TGTGCCAGCAGGCATCCGGGACTAGCGACGTCGGGAGATACGCAGTATTTT,CASRHPGLATSGDTQYF
TRBV6-5,.,TRBD1,TRBJ2-4,TGTGCCAGCAGTCCCAGAGGGGGACAGGGTAACATTCAGTACTTC,CASSPRGGQGNIQYF
TRBV3-1/TRBV3-2,few,.,TRBJ2-2,TGTGCCAGCAGCCAAGGGCAAACCACCGGGGAGCTGTTTTTT,CASSQGQTTGELFF
TRBV28,once,TRBD1,TRBJ1-5,TGTGCCAGCAGGTCCGCGCGCGGACAGGGGCTCTATCAGCCCCAGCATTTT,CASRSARGQGLYQPQHF
TRBV11-2,.,.,TRBJ2-3,TGTGCCAGCAGCTTAACCGGGCTGGGCCTCCGGGGTGATACGCAGTATTTT,CASSLTGLGLRGDTQYF
TRBV6-5,.,TRBD1,TRBJ1-5,TGTGCCAGCAGTTCCGGGACAGGGTCAAATCAGCCCCAGCATTTT,CASSSGTGSNQPQHF
TRBV5-1,.,.,TRBJ2-5,TGCGCCAGCAGCTTGGCTGAGGGTAGGGAGACCCAGTACTTC,CASSLAEGRETQYF
TRBV25-1,.,TRBD1,TRBJ1-2,TGTGCCAGCAGTGGAAGGACGGGACAGCTCTATGGCTACACCTTC,CASSGRTGQLYGYTF
TRBV5-1,.,.,TRBJ1-5,TGCGCCAGCAGCTTGGCCCCAGATCAGCCCCAGCATTTT,CASSLAPDQPQHF